These 13 T cell receptor beta chains came from one sample sequenced in a study of blood T cell repertoires in COVID-19. TCRdb's table, derived via immunoSEQ multiplex PCR, lists solely in-frame clones and lacks some. Here the sample spans about 80,000 clones, around four fifths being singletons. The specimen was peripheral blood. The receptors come from a man aged 80 or over with active or convalescent COVID-19.

This clone has a single count. The chain links TRBV6-1 to TRBJ2-7, with D perhaps matching TRBD2 (6 bases). V gave up 0 bases and J gave up 3 bases, with 12 bases separating them. The CDR3 is 15 amino acids. The germline CDR1 and CDR2 sequences are MNHNS and SASEGT. The CDR3 nucleotides are TGTGCCAGCAGTGAAGCGTGGCGGGGACTCTACGAGCAGTACGTC. As protein: CASSEAWRGLYEQYV.

The chain carries TRBV14 and TRBJ2-7, with D hard to call. V lost 6 bases and J 5 bases, leaving 14 bases between the germline ends. The CDR3 is 13 amino acids. The germline V gene encodes CDR1 SGHDN and CDR2 FVKESK. CDR3 in amino acids: CASSRSLLHEQYV. CDR3 sequence (DNA): TGTGCCAGCAGTCGAAGCCTCCTTCACGAGCAGTACGTC.

The gene calls are TRBV10-3 and TRBJ2-4, with TRBD2 identical over 12 bases. The CDR3 is 17 amino acids. Germline CDR1 is ENHRY and CDR2 is SYGVKD. J gave up 0 bases and V 6 bases, and 6 bases lay outside the gene matches. CDR3 protein: CAISAGTSGRAKNIQYF. For the CDR3, the DNA is TGTGCCATCAGCGCCGGGACTAGCGGGCGAGCCAAAAACATTCAGTACTTC.

The rearrangement uses TRBV19 and TRBJ1-1; TRBD1 might be the D (5 bases). The CDR3 extends over 13 amino acids. The germline V and J ends were trimmed by 5 bases and 7 bases, with 14 bases remaining between them. Germline CDR1 reads LNHDA; CDR2 reads SQIVND (reference sequence). The CDR3 DNA reads as TGTGCCAGTAGTCCCGACAGCCACCGTGAAGCTTTCTTT. Amino acid sequence: CASSPDSHREAFF.

The chain employs TRBV7-2 and TRBJ1-5; unclear D gene. Germline CDR1 and CDR2: SGHTA and FQGNSA. V gave up 5 bases and J gave up 7 bases, with 21 bases separating them. The CDR3 consists of 16 residues. DNA of the CDR3: TGTGCCAGCAGCCCACTGGCGGGGTTGGTAAGCCAGCCCCAGCATTTT. Protein sequence: CASSPLAGLVSQPQHF. Combining the CDR3 with reference TRBV7-2 and TRBJ1-5 gives the whole variable domain GAGVSQSPSNKVTEKGKDVELRCDPISGHTALYWYRQSLGQGLEFLIYFQGNSAPDKSGLPSDRFSAERTGGSVSTLTIQRTQQEDSAVYLCASSPLAGLVSQPQHFGDGTRLSIL.

The chain joins TRBV19 to TRBJ2-5, with 10 bases lining up with TRBD1. From germline, CDR1 is LNHDA and CDR2 SQIVND (reference sequence). CDR3 length: 17 amino acids. After removal of 0 bases from V and 5 bases from J, the junction contained 9 bases not matched to a gene. CDR3 sequence (DNA): TGTGCCAGTAGTATAGATAGCGGACAGGGGGTTGACGAGACCCAGTACTTC. Its translation: CASSIDSGQGVDETQYF.

The CDR3 spells CASSLSRDTQYF. The CDR3 DNA reads as TGTGCCAGCAGTTTATCGAGGGATACGCAGTATTTT. The rearrangement joins TRBV27 to TRBJ2-3; D remains ambiguous. V dropped 0 bases and J dropped 6 bases, with 4 bases sitting between them. CDR1 MNHEY and CDR2 SMNVEV come from the germline V gene (reference sequence). There are 12 residues in the CDR3.

The chain combines TRBV5-8 with TRBJ2-1, with D maybe TRBD1 (6 bases). Germline V gene lookup returns CDR1 SGHTS and CDR2 YDEGEE. CDR3 size: 16 residues. V was shortened by 4 bases and J by 0 bases, with 14 bases between the two germline ends. The CDR3 DNA follows: TGTGCCAGCAGCACGGGACAAAGTAGCTCCTACAATGAGCAGTTCTTC. It translates to CASSTGQSSSYNEQFF.

V and J are TRBV7-9 and TRBJ2-5, with TRBD2 as a possible D gene (5 bases). This CDR3 region has 18 residues. Germline V CDR1 and CDR2: SEHNR, FQNEAQ (reference sequence). V dropped 0 bases and J dropped 2 bases, with 19 bases sitting between them. Here the CDR3 DNA reads TGTGCCAGCAGCTTAGCAACTTTGGGGAGAGTGGGGCAAGAGACCCAGTACTTC. This encodes CASSLATLGRVGQETQYF.

This chain uses TRBV21-1 with TRBJ1-2; the table's D gene call, TRBD1, was not cross checked with the DNA. TRBV21-1 counts as a pseudogene. The CDR3 sequence is 13 residues long. The CDR3 protein is CASSRQGVRGYTF. DNA for the CDR3: TGTGCCAGCAGCCGACAGGGGGTACGAGGCTACACCTTC.

For the CDR3, the DNA is TGTGCCAGTAGTCGCCGGGGGGGATATAGCACAGATACGCAGTATTTT. It yields the protein CASSRRGGYSTDTQYF. J is TRBJ2-3 and V is TRBV19; 8 nucleotides line up with TRBD2. Germline lookup yields CDR1 LNHDA and CDR2 SQIVND (reference sequence). Germline trimming cut 5 bases from V and 0 bases from J; bases unmatched to any gene: 7. This CDR3 has 16 amino acids. Drawing the rest from reference TRBV19 and TRBJ2-3, the complete variable domain is DGGITQSPKYLFRKEGQNVTLSCEQNLNHDAMYWYRQDPGQGLRLIYYSQIVNDFQKGDIAEGYSVSREKKESFPLTVTSAQKNPTAFYLCASSRRGGYSTDTQYFGPGTRLTVL.

In nucleotides, the CDR3 is TGTGCCAGCAGCTTGGGTATGTTCGCTAGCGGAATTAGCACAGATACGCAGTATTTT. It translates to CASSLGMFASGISTDTQYF. The V gene is TRBV5-4, the J gene TRBJ2-3; 7 bases line up with TRBD2. Trimming took 0 bases from V and 0 from J; bases not matched to a gene: 13. The CDR3 covers 19 residues. Germline CDR1 SGHNT, CDR2 YYREEE (reference sequence).

This CDR3 is CASSIRQGLSDTQYF. CDR3 nucleotide sequence: TGTGCCAGTAGCATTAGGCAGGGGTTATCAGATACGCAGTATTTT. V usage is TRBV19 and J usage is TRBJ2-3; possible D gene TRBD1, 6 bases. With 6 bases removed from V and 4 bases from J, the gap between germline ends came to 17 bases. Germline V gene lookup returns CDR1 LNHDA and CDR2 SQIVND (reference sequence). The CDR3 consists of 15 residues. Supplemented by reference TRBV19 and TRBJ2-3, the full variable domain reads DGGITQSPKYLFRKEGQNVTLSCEQNLNHDAMYWYRQDPGQGLRLIYYSQIVNDFQKGDIAEGYSVSREKKESFPLTVTSAQKNPTAFYLCASSIRQGLSDTQYFGPGTRLTVL.